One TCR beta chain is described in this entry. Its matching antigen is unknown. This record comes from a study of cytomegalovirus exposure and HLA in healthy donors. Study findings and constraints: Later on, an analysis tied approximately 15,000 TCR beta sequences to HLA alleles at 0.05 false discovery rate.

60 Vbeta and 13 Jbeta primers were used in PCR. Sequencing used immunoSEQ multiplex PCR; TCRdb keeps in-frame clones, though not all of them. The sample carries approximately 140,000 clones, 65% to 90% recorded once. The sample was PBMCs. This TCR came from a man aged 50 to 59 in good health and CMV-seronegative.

Here the CDR3 reads CASSLQGGGTEAFF. The CDR3 DNA reads TGTGCCAGCTCGCTACAGGGGGGCGGCACTGAAGCTTTCTTT. The chain combines TRBV18 with TRBJ1-1; 8 positions match TRBD1. The J segment lost 4 bases and the V segment lost 6 bases, leaving 7 bases of the junction unmatched. The CDR3 loop spans 14 amino acids. The germline V gene has CDR1 KGHSH and CDR2 LQKENI.